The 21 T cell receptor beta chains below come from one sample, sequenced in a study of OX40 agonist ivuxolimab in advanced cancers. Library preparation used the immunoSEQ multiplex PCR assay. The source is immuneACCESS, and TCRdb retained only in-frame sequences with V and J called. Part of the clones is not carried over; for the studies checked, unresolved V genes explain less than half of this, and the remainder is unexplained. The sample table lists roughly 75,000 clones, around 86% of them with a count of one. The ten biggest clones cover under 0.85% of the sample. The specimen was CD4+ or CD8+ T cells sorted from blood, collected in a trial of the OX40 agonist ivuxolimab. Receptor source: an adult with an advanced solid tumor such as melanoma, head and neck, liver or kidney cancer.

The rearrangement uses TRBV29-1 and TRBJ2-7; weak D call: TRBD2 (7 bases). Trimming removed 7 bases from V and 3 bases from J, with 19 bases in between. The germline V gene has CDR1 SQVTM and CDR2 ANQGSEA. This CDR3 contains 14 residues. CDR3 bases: TGCAGCGCCGAGCGGCGCGGGGGCGTCTACGAGCAGTACTTC. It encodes CSAERRGGVYEQYF.

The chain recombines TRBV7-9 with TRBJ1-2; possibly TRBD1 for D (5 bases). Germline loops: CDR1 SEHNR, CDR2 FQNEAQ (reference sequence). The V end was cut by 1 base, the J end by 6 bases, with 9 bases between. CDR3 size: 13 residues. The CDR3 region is CASSLGGMNGYTF. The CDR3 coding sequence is TGTGCCAGCAGCTTAGGGGGGATGAATGGCTACACCTTC.

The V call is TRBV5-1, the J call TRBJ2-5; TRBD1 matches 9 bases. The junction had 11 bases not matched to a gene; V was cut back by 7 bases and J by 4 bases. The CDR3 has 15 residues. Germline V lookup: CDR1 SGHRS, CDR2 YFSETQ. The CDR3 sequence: CASRSGTGKVETQYF. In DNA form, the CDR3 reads TGCGCCAGCCGAAGCGGGACAGGGAAGGTAGAGACCCAGTACTTC.

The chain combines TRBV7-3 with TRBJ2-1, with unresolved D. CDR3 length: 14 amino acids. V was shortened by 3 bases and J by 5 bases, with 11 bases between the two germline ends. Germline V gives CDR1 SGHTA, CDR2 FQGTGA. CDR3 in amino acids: CASSLGPQNNEQFF. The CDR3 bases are TGTGCCAGCAGCTTGGGCCCGCAAAACAATGAGCAGTTCTTC.

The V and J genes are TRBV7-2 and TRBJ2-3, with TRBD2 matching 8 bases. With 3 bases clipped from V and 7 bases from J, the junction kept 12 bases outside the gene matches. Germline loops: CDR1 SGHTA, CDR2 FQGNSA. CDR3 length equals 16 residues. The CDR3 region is CASSFLWGGRNHTQYF. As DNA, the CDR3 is TGTGCCAGCAGCTTTTTATGGGGCGGGAGGAATCATACGCAGTATTTT.

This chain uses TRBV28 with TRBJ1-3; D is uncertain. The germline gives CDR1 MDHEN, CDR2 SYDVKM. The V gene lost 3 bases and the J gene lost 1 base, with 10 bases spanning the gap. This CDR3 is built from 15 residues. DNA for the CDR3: TGTGCCAGCAGTTTGCTAGCGGGGTCTGGAAACACCATATATTTT. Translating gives CASSLLAGSGNTIYF.

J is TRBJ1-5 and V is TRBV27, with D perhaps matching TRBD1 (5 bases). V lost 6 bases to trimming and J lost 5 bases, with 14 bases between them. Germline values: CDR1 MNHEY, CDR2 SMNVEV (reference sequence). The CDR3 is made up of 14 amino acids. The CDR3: CASRIMGGDQPQHF. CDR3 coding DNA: TGTGCCAGCAGGATAATGGGGGGGGATCAGCCCCAGCATTTT.

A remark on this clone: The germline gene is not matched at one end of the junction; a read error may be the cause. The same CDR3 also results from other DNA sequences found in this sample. The CDR3 DNA sequence: TGCGCCAGCTCACCTAAACGGGCTTCTAATGAAAAACTGTTTTTT. Encoded protein: CASSPKRASNEKLFF. The chain recombines TRBV18 with TRBJ1-4; D is unresolved. The CDR3 sequence is 15 residues long. CDR1 and CDR2 from the germline V gene are KGHSH and LQKENI.

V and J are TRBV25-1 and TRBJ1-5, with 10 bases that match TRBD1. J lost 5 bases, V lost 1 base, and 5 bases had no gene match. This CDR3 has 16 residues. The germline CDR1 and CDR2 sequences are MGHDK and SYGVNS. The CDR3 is CASSESGQGIDQPQHF. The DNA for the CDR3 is TGTGCCAGCAGTGAATCGGGACAGGGGATCGATCAGCCCCAGCATTTT.

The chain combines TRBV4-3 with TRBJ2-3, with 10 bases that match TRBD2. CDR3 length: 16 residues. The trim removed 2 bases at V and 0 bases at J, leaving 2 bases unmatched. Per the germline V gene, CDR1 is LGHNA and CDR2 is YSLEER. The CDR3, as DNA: TGCGCCAGCAGCCAACTAGCGGGAGTTAGCACAGATACGCAGTATTTT. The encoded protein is CASSQLAGVSTDTQYF.

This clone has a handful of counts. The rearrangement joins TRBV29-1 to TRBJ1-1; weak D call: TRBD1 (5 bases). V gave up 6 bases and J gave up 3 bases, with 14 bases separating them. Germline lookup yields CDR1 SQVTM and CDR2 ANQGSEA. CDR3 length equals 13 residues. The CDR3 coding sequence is TGCAGCGTAAGGACATGGCAAGACACTGAAGCTTTCTTT. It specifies CSVRTWQDTEAFF.

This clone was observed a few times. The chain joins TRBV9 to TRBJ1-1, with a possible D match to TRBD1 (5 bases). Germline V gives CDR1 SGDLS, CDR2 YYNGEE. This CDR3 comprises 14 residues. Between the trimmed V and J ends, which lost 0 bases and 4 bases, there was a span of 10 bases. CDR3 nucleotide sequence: TGTGCCAGCAGCGTAGTCAGGGTAGGCACTGAAGCTTTCTTT. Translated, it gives CASSVVRVGTEAFF.

CDR3 sequence (DNA): TGTGCCAGTAGTATTGGGGGGTCCGGAAACACCATATATTTT. Its translation is CASSIGGSGNTIYF. V gene TRBV19 combines with J gene TRBJ1-3; D possibly corresponds to TRBD1 (5 bases). The CDR3 is 14 amino acids. The V end lost 3 bases, the J end lost 4 bases, and 10 bases lay between the germline ends. CDR1 and CDR2 from the germline V gene are LNHDA and SQIVND (reference sequence). The entire variable domain, with the rest obtained from reference TRBV19 and TRBJ1-3, is as follows: DGGITQSPKYLFRKEGQNVTLSCEQNLNHDAMYWYRQDPGQGLRLIYYSQIVNDFQKGDIAEGYSVSREKKESFPLTVTSAQKNPTAFYLCASSIGGSGNTIYFGEGSWLTVV.

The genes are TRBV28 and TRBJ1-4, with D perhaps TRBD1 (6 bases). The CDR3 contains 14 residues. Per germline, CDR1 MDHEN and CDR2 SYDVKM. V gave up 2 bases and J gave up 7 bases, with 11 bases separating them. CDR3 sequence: CASSLQGLVEKLFF. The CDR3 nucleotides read TGTGCCAGCAGTTTACAGGGGTTAGTTGAAAAACTGTTTTTT.

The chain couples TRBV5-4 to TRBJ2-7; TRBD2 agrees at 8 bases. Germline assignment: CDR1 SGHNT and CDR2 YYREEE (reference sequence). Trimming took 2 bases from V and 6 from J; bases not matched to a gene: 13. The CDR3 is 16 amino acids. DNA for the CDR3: TGTGCCAGCAGCTTCAGTCCTACTATAGCGGGAACCGAGCAGTACTTC. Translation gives CASSFSPTIAGTEQYF.

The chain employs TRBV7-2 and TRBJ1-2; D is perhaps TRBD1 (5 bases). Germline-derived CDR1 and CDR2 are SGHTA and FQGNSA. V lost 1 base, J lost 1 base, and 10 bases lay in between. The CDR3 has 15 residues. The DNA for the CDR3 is TGTGCCAGCAGCTTAGACCAGGGTAGTAACTATGGCTACACCTTC. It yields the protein CASSLDQGSNYGYTF. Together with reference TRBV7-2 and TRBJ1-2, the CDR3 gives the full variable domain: GAGVSQSPSNKVTEKGKDVELRCDPISGHTALYWYRQSLGQGLEFLIYFQGNSAPDKSGLPSDRFSAERTGGSVSTLTIQRTQQEDSAVYLCASSLDQGSNYGYTFGSGTRLTVV.

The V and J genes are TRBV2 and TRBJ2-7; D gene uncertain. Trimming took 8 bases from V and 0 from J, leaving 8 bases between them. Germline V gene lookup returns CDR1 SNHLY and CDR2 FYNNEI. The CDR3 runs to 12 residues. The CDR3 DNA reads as TGTGCCAGCCGGATACTCTCCTACGAGCAGTACTTC. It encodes CASRILSYEQYF.

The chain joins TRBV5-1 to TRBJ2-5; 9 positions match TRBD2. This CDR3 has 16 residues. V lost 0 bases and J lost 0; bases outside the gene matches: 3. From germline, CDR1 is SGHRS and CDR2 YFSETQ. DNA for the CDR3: TGCGCCAGCAGCTTGGGACTAGCGGTAAACCAAGAGACCCAGTACTTC. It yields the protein CASSLGLAVNQETQYF. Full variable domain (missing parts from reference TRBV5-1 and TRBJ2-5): KAGVTQTPRYLIKTRGQQVTLSCSPISGHRSVSWYQQTPGQGLQFLFEYFSETQRNKGNFPGRFSGRQFSNSRSEMNVSTLELGDSALYLCASSLGLAVNQETQYFGPGTRLLVL.

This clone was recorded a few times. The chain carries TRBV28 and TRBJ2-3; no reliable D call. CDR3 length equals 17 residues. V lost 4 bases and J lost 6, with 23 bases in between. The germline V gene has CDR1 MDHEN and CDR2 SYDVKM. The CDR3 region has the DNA TGTGCCAGCAGTTCGGACCGGACCCCTGGGGATTTGGATACGCAGTATTTT. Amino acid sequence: CASSSDRTPGDLDTQYF.

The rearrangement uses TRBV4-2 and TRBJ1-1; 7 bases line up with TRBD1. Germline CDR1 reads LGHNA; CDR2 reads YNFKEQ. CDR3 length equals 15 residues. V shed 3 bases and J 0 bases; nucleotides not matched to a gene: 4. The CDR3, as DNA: TGTGCCAGCAGCCAGGGGGACAGAATGAACACTGAAGCTTTCTTT. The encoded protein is CASSQGDRMNTEAFF.

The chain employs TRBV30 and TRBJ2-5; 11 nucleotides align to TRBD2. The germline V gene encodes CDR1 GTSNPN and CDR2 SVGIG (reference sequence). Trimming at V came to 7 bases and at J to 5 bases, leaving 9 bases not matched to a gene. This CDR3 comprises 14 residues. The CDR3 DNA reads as TGTGCCTCAAACCCTAGCGGGGGGCTGGAGACCCAGTACTTC. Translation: CASNPSGGLETQYF.